The present T cell receptor (beta chain) was sequenced within a study of cytomegalovirus exposure and HLA in healthy donors. Study-level findings and limits: TCR beta chains numbering more than 150 were designated cytomegalovirus-associated. As immune exposure information, only CMV serostatus was available.

A remark on this clone: Its antigen remains unidentified. Other nucleotide sequences from this sample produce the same CDR3.

Germline V CDR1 and CDR2: MNHNS, SASEGT. With 4 bases clipped from V and 7 bases from J, the junction kept 9 bases outside the gene matches. The CDR3 is 14 amino acids. The study ran its PCR with 60 Vbeta and 13 Jbeta primers. Clones were sequenced by immunoSEQ multiplex PCR, and TCRdb holds only the in-frame ones, with some missing. The sample has 95,000 to 100,000 clones; around 67% are singletons. The V gene is TRBV6-1, the J gene TRBJ2-7; 8 bases align to TRBD1. Sequenced material: PBMCs. This TCR derives from a male donor in good health and CMV-seronegative. In nucleotides, the CDR3 is TGTGCCAGCAGTGCGTGGACAGGGAGCTATGAGCAGTACTTC. This gives the protein CASSAWTGSYEQYF.